This T cell receptor (beta chain) was documented in a study of blood T cell repertoires in COVID-19. Whole-study context: Either two negative PCRs, clearance, or symptom resolution qualified Cohort 3 donors as recovered. The samples span acute and convalescent COVID-19 from the United States, Italy and Spain.

Original methodology: Reference gene primer amplification yielded estimated nucleated cell counts. Method: immunoSEQ multiplex PCR; TCRdb's copy keeps in-frame clones and lacks some. V, J and clone size reflect that table, while D and trimming were determined from the DNA. The profile covers some 200,000 clones, with around 87% appearing a single time and about 7% taken by the ten largest. Recruitment covered over 20 US areas and drew participants whose ages spanned roughly 18 to 100 years. V lost 6 bases to trimming and J lost 5 bases; unmatched junction nucleotides: 10. Germline CDR1 reads MDHEN; CDR2 reads SYDVKM. This CDR3 has 15 residues.

V gene TRBV28 combines with J gene TRBJ1-2, with 9 bases identical to TRBD1. The sample consisted of PBMCs or T cells enriched from blood (not recorded which). This receptor was obtained from a young man in a cohort exposed to, infected with or recovered from COVID-19 (not recorded which). In DNA form, the CDR3 reads TGTGCCAGCAGCCTCGGACAGGGGAGATGGTATGGCTACACCTTC. Translated, it gives CASSLGQGRWYGYTF.